Sequencing of this TCR beta chain was carried out in a study of T cell changes during pregnancy in multiple sclerosis. The repertoire was sequenced with immunoSEQ multiplex PCR; TCRdb's copy has only in-frame clones and lacks some. Here the sample spans some 94,000 clones, around 90% being singletons. The receptor was isolated from a female donor in good health, enrolled as a control in a pregnancy study. Sequenced here: peripheral blood, sampled in the first trimester of pregnancy.

The CDR3 DNA follows: TGCGCCAGCAGCTTGGCCGTGTCTAACACCGGGGAGCTGTTTTTT. Translating gives CASSLAVSNTGELFF. J is TRBJ2-2 and V is TRBV5-1; D gene ambiguous. CDR3 length: 15 amino acids. V lost 0 bases, J lost 2 bases, and 8 bases lay in between. Germline V lookup: CDR1 SGHRS, CDR2 YFSETQ.